Listed here is a single TCR beta chain. The entry originates in a study of blood T cell repertoires in COVID-19. The wider study: Samples of COVID-19 (acute and convalescent) were obtained from the United States, Italy and Spain.

CDR3 size: 15 residues. Trimming at V came to 4 bases and at J to 7 bases, leaving 10 bases not matched to a gene. CDR1 is SGDLS and CDR2 is YYNGEE in the germline V gene. Clones were sequenced by immunoSEQ multiplex PCR, and TCRdb holds only the in-frame ones, with some missing. The sample carries around 140,000 clones, approximately 80% recorded once. The sequenced material came from peripheral blood. This clonotype was obtained from a man in his 70s who had recovered from COVID-19. The chain couples TRBV9 to TRBJ2-1; 8 positions match TRBD1. The CDR3, as DNA: TGTGCCAGCAGCCCCAGGGGGCCCTTTCTGAATGAGCAGTTCTTC. Amino acid sequence: CASSPRGPFLNEQFF.